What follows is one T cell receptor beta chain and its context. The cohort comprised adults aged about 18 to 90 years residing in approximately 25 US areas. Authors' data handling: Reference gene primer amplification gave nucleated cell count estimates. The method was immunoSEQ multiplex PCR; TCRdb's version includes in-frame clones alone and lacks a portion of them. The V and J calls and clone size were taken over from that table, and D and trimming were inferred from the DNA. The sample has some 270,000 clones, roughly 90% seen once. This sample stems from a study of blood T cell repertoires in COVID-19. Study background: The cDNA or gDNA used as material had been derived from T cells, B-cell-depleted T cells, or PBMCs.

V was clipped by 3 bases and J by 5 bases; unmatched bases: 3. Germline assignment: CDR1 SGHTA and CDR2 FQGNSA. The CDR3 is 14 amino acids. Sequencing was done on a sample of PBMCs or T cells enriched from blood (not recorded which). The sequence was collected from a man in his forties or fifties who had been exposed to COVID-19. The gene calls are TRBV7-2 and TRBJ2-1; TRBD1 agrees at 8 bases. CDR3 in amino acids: CASSFYRGDNEQFF. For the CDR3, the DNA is TGTGCCAGCAGCTTTTACAGGGGGGACAATGAGCAGTTCTTC. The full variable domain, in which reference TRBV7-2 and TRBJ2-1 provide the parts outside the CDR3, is GAGVSQSPSNKVTEKGKDVELRCDPISGHTALYWYRQSLGQGLEFLIYFQGNSAPDKSGLPSDRFSAERTGGSVSTLTIQRTQQEDSAVYLCASSFYRGDNEQFFGPGTRLTVL.